This T cell receptor (beta chain) derives from a study of human versus mouse CDR3 diversity and MHC coevolution. Profiled with immunoSEQ multiplex PCR; TCRdb holds only in-frame clones, not every one. Among 45,000 to 75,000 clones, over 90% were seen once, and the ten largest hold about 20%. Note on this clone: Its antigen is not identified.

Study-wide results and caveats: Clonal inequality was lowest in most of the three human donors. About 1.7 million TCR beta clonotypes were estimated for humans, the largest repertoire.

Naive CD4 T cells were sorted as CD45RO-negative, CD62L-positive. The CDR3 extends over 15 amino acids. CDR1 is SGHRS, CDR2 YFSETQ, per germline. Germline trimming cut 0 bases from V and 3 bases from J; bases unmatched to any gene: 2. J is TRBJ1-4 and V is TRBV5-1, with 7 bases lining up with TRBD1. Source material: naive CD4+ T cells from blood. The subset was: CD45RO-negative CD62L-positive naive CD4 T cells. The clonotype was recovered from a person between 60 and 70 years old in good health. The CDR3 reads CASSLEGAANEKLFF. DNA of the CDR3: TGCGCCAGCAGCTTGGAGGGGGCGGCTAATGAAAAACTGTTTTTT.